This T cell receptor (beta chain) was observed in a study of blood T cell repertoires in COVID-19. Germline V lookup: CDR1 LNHDA, CDR2 SQIVND (reference sequence). V was clipped by 6 bases and J by 8 bases, with 11 bases between them. This CDR3 contains 12 residues. The method was immunoSEQ multiplex PCR; TCRdb's version includes in-frame clones alone and lacks a portion of them. Of more than 250,000 clones in the sample, roughly 85% are singletons; the top ten hold under 2.5%. This receptor was obtained from a man aged 25-40 years who had recovered from COVID-19. The sequencing sample was made of PBMCs or T cells enriched from blood (not recorded which). V gene TRBV19 combines with J gene TRBJ1-3; possibly TRBD1 for D (5 bases). CDR3 region: CASRPGDHTIYF. The DNA for the CDR3 is TGTGCCAGTAGGCCGGGGGACCACACCATATATTTT.